These 19 T cell receptor beta chains were all obtained from the same sample, sequenced in a study of blood T cell repertoires in COVID-19. The method was immunoSEQ multiplex PCR; TCRdb's version includes in-frame clones alone and lacks a portion of them. The top ten clones hold roughly 2.6% of a sample with 230,000 or so clones, about 87% of them seen once. The specimen was PBMCs or T cells enriched from blood (not recorded which). Every receptor here comes from a woman in her 30s who had recovered from COVID-19.

CDR3 region: CASSYSGTGRNQPQHF. The CDR3 DNA sequence: TGTGCCAGCAGTTACTCCGGGACAGGTCGCAATCAGCCCCAGCATTTT. The V and J genes are TRBV6-5 and TRBJ1-5; 8 bases line up with TRBD1. The germline CDR1 and CDR2 sequences are MNHEY and SVGAGI. This CDR3 spans 16 amino acids. V lost 0 bases to trimming and J lost 2 bases; unmatched junction nucleotides: 3.

V usage is TRBV5-4 and J usage is TRBJ1-1; maybe TRBD1 (5 bases). The CDR3 is made up of 14 amino acids. The V end lost 4 bases, the J end lost 4 bases, and 14 bases lay between the germline ends. Germline CDR1 SGHNT, CDR2 YYREEE (reference sequence). CDR3 DNA sequence: TGTGCCAGCAGCGCCGTAGGGGTTTTCACTGAAGCTTTCTTT. Its translation: CASSAVGVFTEAFF.

J is TRBJ2-3 and V is TRBV4-1; no clear D gene. The CDR3 totals 15 residues. Germline lookup yields CDR1 MGHRA and CDR2 YSYEKL. Trimming left V 0 bases short and J 2 bases short, with 9 bases between. CDR3 DNA: TGCGCCAGCAGCCAAGAGGAGCAGTACACAGATACGCAGTATTTT. Encoded protein: CASSQEEQYTDTQYF.

V and J are TRBV9 and TRBJ1-1; D is perhaps TRBD1 (5 bases). V lost 0 bases, J lost 4 bases, and 10 bases lay in between. Germline CDR1 reads SGDLS; CDR2 reads YYNGEE. The CDR3 spans 14 residues. Here the CDR3 reads CASSVEGKGTEAFF. CDR3 nucleotide sequence: TGTGCCAGCAGCGTAGAGGGGAAAGGCACTGAAGCTTTCTTT.

This chain uses TRBV27 with TRBJ1-3; D unclear. The CDR3 sequence is 15 residues long. Trimming stripped 3 bases from V and 6 bases from J, with 15 bases between. The germline V gene encodes CDR1 MNHEY and CDR2 SMNVEV (reference sequence). The CDR3 sequence: CASSFRRGGVNTIYF. The CDR3 nucleotides read TGTGCCAGCAGTTTCAGGCGAGGAGGAGTAAACACCATATATTTT.

This chain connects TRBV5-4 to TRBJ2-7, with D possibly TRBD2 on 5 matching bases. The ends were cut back, 4 bases at V and 4 bases at J, with 12 bases in the middle. Looked up from germline, CDR1 is SGHNT and CDR2 is YYREEE (reference sequence). The CDR3 is made up of 13 amino acids. CDR3 DNA sequence: TGTGCCAGCAGCCTGGGAGACTTATACGAGCAGTACTTC. Protein product: CASSLGDLYEQYF.

The chain links TRBV9 to TRBJ2-5; 7 nucleotides match TRBD2. The length of the CDR3 is 16 residues. Looked up from germline, CDR1 is SGDLS and CDR2 is YYNGEE. The junction had 5 bases not matched to a gene; V was cut back by 0 bases and J by 0 bases. For the CDR3, the DNA is TGTGCCAGCAGCGTAGAGGGCGGGGGAGACCAAGAGACCCAGTACTTC. It specifies CASSVEGGGDQETQYF.

The gene calls are TRBV4-3 and TRBJ1-2; maybe TRBD1 (5 bases). The germline V gene encodes CDR1 LGHNA and CDR2 YSLEER. The germline V and J ends were trimmed by 0 bases and 4 bases, with 9 bases remaining between them. CDR3 length: 14 amino acids. The CDR3 loop reads CASSQDGGTYGYTF. CDR3 DNA: TGCGCCAGCAGCCAAGATGGGGGGACCTATGGCTACACCTTC.

This chain uses TRBV7-2 with TRBJ2-7, with 7 bases aligning to TRBD2. CDR3 length: 16 amino acids. V gave up 1 base and J gave up 0 bases; unmatched junction bases: 6. Germline V lookup: CDR1 SGHTA, CDR2 FQGNSA. For the CDR3, the DNA is TGTGCCAGCAGCTTAGTCGGACGGGGGGTCTCCTACGAGCAGTACTTC. This translates into CASSLVGRGVSYEQYF.

The gene calls are TRBV7-2 and TRBJ1-2; D call uncertain. Germline assignment: CDR1 SGHTA and CDR2 FQGNSA. The CDR3 has 14 amino acids. Trimming cost V 1 base and J 2 bases, with 8 bases left between them. The CDR3 DNA reads as TGTGCCAGCAGCTTAGACCGGAGCAACTATGGCTACACCTTC. Its protein is CASSLDRSNYGYTF.

In this sample, this clone turned up a few times. The J gene is TRBJ1-2, the V gene TRBV19; 8 bases map to TRBD1. The CDR3 totals 16 residues. J was trimmed by 8 bases and V by 4 bases; bases with no gene match: 15. CDR1 and CDR2 from the germline V gene are LNHDA and SQIVND (reference sequence). This CDR3 reads CASSTRDRKSSGGYTF. The CDR3 bases are TGTGCCAGTAGTACCCGGGACAGGAAATCGTCGGGGGGCTACACCTTC.

This chain uses TRBV5-1 with TRBJ1-1; 9 bases line up with TRBD1. This CDR3 spans 14 amino acids. Germline V lookup: CDR1 SGHRS, CDR2 YFSETQ. The junction had 6 bases not matched to a gene; V was cut back by 4 bases and J by 5 bases. In DNA form, the CDR3 reads TGCGCCAGCAGCGTGGACAGGGGAGGAACTGAAGCTTTCTTT. The encoded protein is CASSVDRGGTEAFF.

The V call is TRBV2, the J call TRBJ1-1, with D unclear. Per the germline V gene, CDR1 is SNHLY and CDR2 is FYNNEI. V was trimmed by 6 bases and J by 2 bases, leaving 7 bases between them. The CDR3 is 12 amino acids. The CDR3 here is CASRSVNTEAFF. The CDR3 bases are TGTGCCAGCAGGTCGGTTAACACTGAAGCTTTCTTT.

The J gene is TRBJ1-5, the V gene TRBV4-3; D not certain. CDR1 LGHNA and CDR2 YSLEER come from the germline V gene. The CDR3 is made up of 14 amino acids. The V gene lost 0 bases and the J gene lost 6 bases, with 9 bases spanning the gap. The CDR3 protein is CASSQDDGSQPQHF. DNA for the CDR3: TGCGCCAGCAGCCAAGATGACGGGAGTCAGCCCCAGCATTTT.

This chain links TRBV13 with TRBJ2-7, with TRBD2 matching 7 bases. Trimming cost V 2 bases and J 3 bases; bases outside gene matches: 4. CDR3 size: 14 residues. Germline V lookup: CDR1 PRHDT, CDR2 FYEKMQ (reference sequence). CDR3: CASSLQSGDYEQYF. Here the CDR3 DNA reads TGTGCCAGCAGCTTACAAAGCGGGGACTACGAGCAGTACTTC.

The V gene is TRBV11-2, the J gene TRBJ2-3; D might be TRBD1 (6 bases). Germline assignment: CDR1 SGHAT and CDR2 FQNNGV. The CDR3 length is 13 residues. V was clipped by 5 bases and J by 6 bases, with 12 bases between them. CDR3 in DNA: TGTGCCAGCAGCGTCCGGGACACGGATACGCAGTATTTT. Amino acids: CASSVRDTDTQYF.

The rearrangement uses TRBV9 and TRBJ2-3, with no clear D. Trimming removed 1 base at V and 0 bases at J, with 9 bases between. This CDR3 comprises 15 residues. Germline CDR1 and CDR2: SGDLS and YYNGEE. The CDR3 here is CASSVSTASTDTQYF. In nucleotides, the CDR3 is TGTGCCAGCAGCGTATCTACCGCTAGCACAGATACGCAGTATTTT.

The rearrangement joins TRBV2 to TRBJ1-2, with D possibly matching TRBD1 (5 bases). The CDR3 has 13 residues. Germline CDR1 is SNHLY and CDR2 is FYNNEI. V lost 2 bases to trimming and J lost 6 bases, with 10 bases between them. CDR3 DNA sequence: TGTGCCAGCAGTGAACATCTCAGGGATGGCTACACCTTC. Residues: CASSEHLRDGYTF. Supplemented by reference TRBV2 and TRBJ1-2, the full variable domain reads EPEVTQTPSHQVTQMGQEVILRCVPISNHLYFYWYRQILGQKVEFLVSFYNNEISEKSEIFDDQFSVERPDGSNFTLKIRSTKLEDSAMYFCASSEHLRDGYTFGSGTRLTVV.

The chain carries TRBV7-2 and TRBJ2-2; TRBD2 aligns across 8 bases. V dropped 5 bases and J dropped 3; count of bases not matched to a gene: 5. Germline CDR1 reads SGHTA; CDR2 reads FQGNSA. This CDR3 is 15 amino acids long. The CDR3 here is CASSVSGGDTGELFF. The CDR3 DNA reads TGTGCCAGCAGCGTGTCGGGGGGGGACACCGGGGAGCTGTTTTTT. The full variable domain, in which reference TRBV7-2 and TRBJ2-2 provide the parts outside the CDR3, is GAGVSQSPSNKVTEKGKDVELRCDPISGHTALYWYRQSLGQGLEFLIYFQGNSAPDKSGLPSDRFSAERTGGSVSTLTIQRTQQEDSAVYLCASSVSGGDTGELFFGEGSRLTVL.